This T cell receptor (beta chain) was captured in a study of T cells in Graves' hyperthyroidism and ophthalmopathy. The study, taken as a whole, reports: Clonotypes that were expanded in thyroid above 0.001 mostly appeared in blood too.

About this clonotype: The antigen remains undetermined. A much larger clone is a single base away; this may be a read error.

Using RNA transcripts as the source, TCR beta CDR3 regions were amplified. During a first-round RT-PCR of the TCR CDR3, the HTBI primer set was used. In TCRdb, the multiplex PCR reads were re-called with MiXCR into one record per CDR3 protein. The table includes about 410,000 distinct CDR3 sequences, about 15% detected once. The CDR3 loop spans 15 amino acids. CDR1 is DFQATT, CDR2 SNEGSKA, per germline (reference sequence). V lost 1 base, J lost 0 bases, and 5 bases stayed unmatched. The chain joins TRBV20-1 to TRBJ1-2; TRBD1 aligns across 7 bases. This clonotype was sampled from a man younger than 30 with Graves' ophthalmopathy. Sequencing was carried out using blood. The CDR3 region has the DNA TGCAGTGCTAGAGCCGACAGGGCCACTAACTATGGCTACACCTTC. Protein sequence: CSARADRATNYGYTF.